Each of the 15 T cell receptor beta chains below was sequenced from the same sample in a study of cytotoxic CD8 clonotypes in ibrutinib-treated CLL. The table came from immunoSEQ multiplex PCR; TCRdb's copy has only in-frame clones and leaves some out. The sample lists 300,000 or so clones; roughly 71% were seen once. The sample here was PBMCs, taken after 36 months of ibrutinib treatment. Receptors were obtained from a human donor with chronic lymphocytic leukemia.

The chain joins TRBV5-1 to TRBJ1-6; no definite D call. The germline gives CDR1 SGHRS, CDR2 YFSETQ. This CDR3 spans 12 amino acids. The V gene lost 5 bases and the J gene lost 7 bases, with 7 bases spanning the gap. The chain's CDR3 is CASRSGNSPLHF. The CDR3 bases are TGCGCCAGCAGGTCCGGGAATTCACCCCTCCACTTT.

V gene TRBV5-1 combines with J gene TRBJ2-3, with D perhaps TRBD2 (6 bases). Per the germline V gene, CDR1 is SGHRS and CDR2 is YFSETQ. The CDR3 is 16 residues long. Trimming pared 4 bases from V and 1 base from J, leaving 16 bases between. The CDR3, as DNA: TGCGCCAGCAGCACCCCGATGCGGGGCCGCACAGATACGCAGTATTTT. As protein: CASSTPMRGRTDTQYF.

V gene TRBV7-2 combines with J gene TRBJ2-7; a possible D gene is TRBD2 (5 bases). Trimming shortened V by 5 bases and J by 2 bases, and 7 bases separated the two germline ends. CDR3 size: 12 residues. CDR1 and CDR2 (germline): SGHTA, FQGNSA. The CDR3 DNA reads as TGTGCCAGCAGCCCGGAGGCCTACGAGCAGTACTTC. Its translation is CASSPEAYEQYF.

The chain carries TRBV6-5 and TRBJ1-2; 8 nucleotides line up with TRBD1. The CDR3 runs 15 residues. CDR1 MNHEY and CDR2 SVGAGI come from the germline V gene. Unmatched junction bases numbered 15, after V lost 6 bases and J lost 9 bases. The CDR3 loop is CASRPRAGGFGSYTF. The CDR3 nucleotides are TGTGCCAGCAGACCAAGGGCAGGGGGCTTTGGGAGCTACACCTTC.

V and J are TRBV19 and TRBJ2-6; D is uncertain. Germline loops: CDR1 LNHDA, CDR2 SQIVND (reference sequence). This CDR3 has 14 residues. Trimming left V 6 bases short and J 2 bases short, with 8 bases between. CDR3 region: CASSPGPGANVLTF. CDR3 DNA: TGTGCCAGTAGCCCGGGCCCTGGGGCCAACGTCCTGACTTTC.

The gene calls are TRBV7-9 and TRBJ1-1, with 7 bases that match TRBD1. V trimming: 2 bases; J trimming: 0 bases; junction bases outside the gene matches: 3. This CDR3 has 15 residues. Germline CDR1 and CDR2: SEHNR and FQNEAQ (reference sequence). CDR3 residues: CASSLRTGVNTEAFF. The DNA of the CDR3 is TGTGCCAGCAGCTTAAGGACAGGCGTGAACACTGAAGCTTTCTTT. The full variable domain, completed using reference TRBV7-9 and TRBJ1-1, is DTGVSQNPRHKITKRGQNVTFRCDPISEHNRLYWYRQTLGQGPEFLTYFQNEAQLEKSRLLSDRFSAERPKGSFSTLEIQRTEQGDSAMYLCASSLRTGVNTEAFFGQGTRLTVV.

This rearrangement joins TRBV18 to TRBJ1-1; TRBD1 matches 8 bases. This CDR3 has 16 residues. With V trimmed by 2 bases and J by 5 bases, 10 bases remained unmatched. Germline CDR1 reads KGHSH; CDR2 reads LQKENI. The CDR3 region has the DNA TGTGCCAGCTCACCAGTCCAGGGGGCGATGGGGACTGAAGCTTTCTTT. This translates into CASSPVQGAMGTEAFF.

The V call is TRBV5-4, the J call TRBJ2-7; no clear D gene. This CDR3 has 14 amino acids. V was clipped by 0 bases and J by 1 base, with 8 bases between them. Germline values: CDR1 SGHNT, CDR2 YYREEE (reference sequence). CDR3 sequence reads: CASSLAVSSYEQYF. The CDR3 nucleotides read TGTGCCAGCAGCTTGGCGGTCAGTTCCTACGAGCAGTACTTC.

The chain employs TRBV27 and TRBJ1-5, with D hard to call. The CDR3 has 15 residues. The V gene's germline CDR1 is MNHEY and CDR2 SMNVEV (reference sequence). The V and J ends lost 2 bases and 5 bases respectively, with 13 bases between them. The CDR3 DNA sequence: TGTGCCAGCAGTTTAGGCGCAGGATTATATCAGCCCCAGCATTTT. Translation: CASSLGAGLYQPQHF.

The chain combines TRBV29-1 with TRBJ2-1, with TRBD2 as a possible D gene (6 bases). Trimming removed 3 bases from V and 8 bases from J, with 11 bases in between. The CDR3 covers 12 residues. CDR1 is SQVTM and CDR2 is ANQGSEA in the germline V gene. CDR3 sequence: CSVEPSAHEQFF. In nucleotides, the CDR3 is TGCAGCGTTGAGCCTAGCGCTCATGAGCAGTTCTTC.

The V and J genes are TRBV10-3 and TRBJ1-2; possible D gene TRBD1, 5 bases. The CDR3 has 16 residues. Trimming took off 6 bases at V and 0 bases at J, with 17 bases between the two ends. Germline CDR1 is ENHRY and CDR2 is SYGVKD. Here the CDR3 reads CAIRVTEPTANYGYTF. CDR3 in DNA: TGTGCCATCAGGGTGACAGAACCAACAGCTAACTATGGCTACACCTTC.

This clone came up a few times. The chain carries TRBV13 and TRBJ2-1; no definite D call. CDR1 and CDR2 from the germline V gene are PRHDT and FYEKMQ (reference sequence). The CDR3 has 18 residues. V shed 4 bases and J shed 0 bases, with 19 bases lying between them. In nucleotides, the CDR3 is TGTGCCAGCAGCTCAGTCCTAGTCCACCAGAGCTCCTACAATGAGCAGTTCTTC. It is translated as CASSSVLVHQSSYNEQFF.

This clone was seen a handful of times. The rearrangement links TRBV5-6 to TRBJ1-6; 7 bases fit TRBD1. CDR1 and CDR2 from the germline V gene are SGHDT and YYEEEE. CDR3 size: 15 residues. Trimming cost V 1 base and J 10 bases; bases outside gene matches: 8. CDR3 sequence: CASSLRTGLWSPLHF. CDR3 DNA: TGTGCCAGCAGCTTGAGGACAGGACTGTGGTCACCCCTCCACTTT.

The chain is built from TRBV5-1 and TRBJ2-7; 8 positions agree with TRBD2. The V gene end was trimmed by 1 base and the J gene end by 2 bases; junction bases not matched to a gene: 8. The germline V gene encodes CDR1 SGHRS and CDR2 YFSETQ. The CDR3 contains 16 residues. The CDR3 DNA reads as TGCGCCAGCAGCTTGTCTGGCGGGAGGCCCCCCTACGAGCAGTACTTC. Translation gives CASSLSGGRPPYEQYF.

The gene calls are TRBV4-1 and TRBJ1-2; 9 bases are a match to TRBD1. The CDR3 totals 16 residues. V lost 1 base, J lost 4 bases, and 7 bases stayed unmatched. Germline V gene lookup returns CDR1 MGHRA and CDR2 YSYEKL. The CDR3 region has the DNA TGCGCCAGCAGCCAAGTGGGACAGGGTGGGGGCTATGGCTACACCTTC. Translating gives CASSQVGQGGGYGYTF.